The rows below give T cell receptor beta chains drawn from one sample of a study of blood T cell repertoires in COVID-19. The data were produced by immunoSEQ multiplex PCR, yet TCRdb's version contains in-frame clones alone and is incomplete. The sample yields a few hundred thousand clones, approximately 89% seen once. The sequenced material came from PBMCs or T cells enriched from blood (not recorded which). These receptors came from a man aged 25-45 years who had recovered from COVID-19. CDR3s include the opening cysteine and the closing phenylalanine or tryptophan. D genes are given only for firm matches. Part of the rows lack a size; the others show once, few, many or a class for expanded clones.

clone_size	v_call	d_call	j_call	cdr3_aa	cdr3_nt
.	TRBV30	.	TRBJ1-5	CAWGQGSNQPQHF	TGTGCCTGGGGTCAGGGAAGCAATCAGCCCCAGCATTTT
.	TRBV5-1	TRBD1	TRBJ1-4	CASSLDRGANEKLFF	TGCGCCAGCAGCTTGGACAGGGGCGCTAATGAAAAACTGTTTTTT
.	TRBV5-1	.	TRBJ2-1	CASSTDAGYGYNEQFF	TGCGCCAGCAGCACGGATGCGGGATACGGCTACAATGAGCAGTTCTTC
.	TRBV20-1	TRBD1	TRBJ2-7	CSASWTGTPYEQYF	TGCAGTGCTAGTTGGACAGGCACCCCATACGAGCAGTACTTC
.	TRBV6-1	.	TRBJ2-1	CASSDIYSNEQFF	TGTGCCAGCAGTGATATCTACAGCAATGAGCAGTTCTTC
.	TRBV18	TRBD1	TRBJ1-5	CASSPVTGRNQPQHF	TGTGCCAGCTCACCGGTGACAGGGCGCAATCAGCCCCAGCATTTT
.	TRBV12-3/TRBV12-4	.	TRBJ1-1	CASVRGGEAFF	TGTGCCAGCGTGCGGGGGGGTGAAGCTTTCTTT
few	TRBV27	.	TRBJ1-5	CASTSGGGNQPQHF	TGTGCCAGCACCTCGGGGGGTGGCAATCAGCCCCAGCATTTT
.	TRBV19	.	TRBJ1-3	CASFPRQSSGNTIYF	TGTGCCAGCTTCCCGAGACAGAGCTCTGGAAACACCATATATTTT
.	TRBV30	TRBD1	TRBJ1-6	CAWSGGQGNSRGSYNSPLHF	TGTGCCTGGAGTGGAGGACAGGGCAACTCCCGTGGGTCCTATAATTCACCCCTCCACTTT
.	TRBV18	.	TRBJ2-3	CASSPLDSFRTDTQYF	TGTGCCAGCTCGCCCTTGGACAGTTTCAGGACAGATACGCAGTATTTT
once	TRBV5-1	.	TRBJ1-1	CASSLPGEGTEAFF	TGCGCCAGCAGCTTGCCAGGGGAGGGGACTGAAGCTTTCTTT
.	TRBV19	.	TRBJ1-6	CASSPFGRAYNSPLHF	TGTGCCAGTAGTCCCTTTGGCAGGGCCTATAATTCACCCCTCCACTTT
.	TRBV3-1/TRBV3-2	.	TRBJ2-2	CASSQATAGELFF	TGTGCCAGCAGCCAAGCAACGGCCGGGGAGCTGTTTTTT
once	TRBV6-5	.	TRBJ1-6	CASSRQGAPNSPLHF	TGTGCCAGCAGTCGCCAGGGTGCCCCTAATTCACCCCTCCACTTT
.	TRBV18	.	TRBJ1-5	CASSTDSNQPQHF	TGTGCCAGCTCGACTGACAGCAATCAGCCCCAGCATTTT